This paragraph covers one TCR beta chain sequence. Germline V CDR1 and CDR2: MGHDK, SYGVNS. This CDR3 comprises 14 residues. V lost 1 base, J lost 3 bases, and 6 bases lay in between. The sample comes from a study of blood T cell repertoires in COVID-19. Study in general: The cDNA or gDNA used as material had been derived from T cells, B-cell-depleted T cells, or PBMCs.

Original analysis: Estimated nucleated cell counts came from reference gene primer amplification. Clones were sequenced by immunoSEQ multiplex PCR, and TCRdb holds only the in-frame ones, with some missing. The DNA gave D and trimming, while V, J and clone size come from that table. This table holds about 41,000 clones, about 90% found once. This chain connects TRBV25-1 to TRBJ1-4; no clear D. The sequencing input was peripheral blood. The source is a man aged 55 to 70 with acute or convalescent COVID-19. The CDR3 DNA reads TGTGCCAGCAGTGAATGGAGGGCTAATGAAAAACTGTTTTTT. Its translation is CASSEWRANEKLFF.